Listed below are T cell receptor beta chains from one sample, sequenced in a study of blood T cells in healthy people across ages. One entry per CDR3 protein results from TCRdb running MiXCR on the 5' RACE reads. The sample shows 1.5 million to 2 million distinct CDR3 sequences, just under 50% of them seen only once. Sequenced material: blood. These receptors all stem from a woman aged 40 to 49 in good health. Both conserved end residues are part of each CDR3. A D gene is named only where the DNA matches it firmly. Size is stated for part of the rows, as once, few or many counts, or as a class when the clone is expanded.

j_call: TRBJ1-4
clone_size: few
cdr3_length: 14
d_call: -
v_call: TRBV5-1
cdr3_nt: TGCGCCAGCAGCTCGGATACCAGTAGCGAAAAACTGTTTTTT
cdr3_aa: CASSSDTSSEKLFF

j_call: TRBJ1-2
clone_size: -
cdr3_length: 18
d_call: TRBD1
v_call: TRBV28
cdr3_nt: TGTGCCAGCAGTTATAGGACAGGGAGATGGTCGCTCAACTATGGCTACACCTTC
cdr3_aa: CASSYRTGRWSLNYGYTF

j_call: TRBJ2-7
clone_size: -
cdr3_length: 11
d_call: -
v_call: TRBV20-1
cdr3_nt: TGCAGTGCTGGCAGGGGCAACGAGCAGTACTTC
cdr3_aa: CSAGRGNEQYF

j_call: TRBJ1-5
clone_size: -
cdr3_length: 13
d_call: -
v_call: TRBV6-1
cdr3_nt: TGTGCCAGCAGTGCCGGGTTATTTCAGCCCCAGCATTTT
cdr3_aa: CASSAGLFQPQHF

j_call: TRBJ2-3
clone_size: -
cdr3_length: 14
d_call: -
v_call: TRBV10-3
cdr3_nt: TGTGCCATCAGTGACAGGGGGGGCACAGATACGCAGTATTTT
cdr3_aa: CAISDRGGTDTQYF

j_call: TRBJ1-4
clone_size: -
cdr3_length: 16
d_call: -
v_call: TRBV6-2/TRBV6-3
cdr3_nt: TGTGCCAGCAGTTTCGAGTACCGAGGCCTAAATGAAAAACTGTTTTTT
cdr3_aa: CASSFEYRGLNEKLFF

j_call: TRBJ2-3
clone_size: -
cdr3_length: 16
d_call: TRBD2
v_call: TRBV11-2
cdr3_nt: TGTGCCAGCAGCTCCCAGCGGGGGGCCAGCACAGATACGCAGTATTTT
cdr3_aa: CASSSQRGASTDTQYF

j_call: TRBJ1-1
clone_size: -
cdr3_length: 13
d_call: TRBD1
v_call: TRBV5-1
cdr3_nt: TGCGCCAGCAGCTCCCGGGACAGGAGTGAAGCTTTCTTT
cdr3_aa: CASSSRDRSEAFF

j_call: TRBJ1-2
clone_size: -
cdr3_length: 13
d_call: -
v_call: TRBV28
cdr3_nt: TGTGCCAGCAGTCCTCTAAGGGTGTGCGGCTACACCTTC
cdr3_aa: CASSPLRVCGYTF

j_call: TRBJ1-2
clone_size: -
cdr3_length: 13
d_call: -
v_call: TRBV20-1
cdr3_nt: TGCAGTGCTCCTGACAGGCAGAACTATGGCTACACCTTC
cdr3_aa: CSAPDRQNYGYTF

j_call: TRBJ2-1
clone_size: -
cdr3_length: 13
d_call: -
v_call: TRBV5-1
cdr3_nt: TGCGCCAGCAGCGAGCAGGTGCACAATGAGCAGTTCTTC
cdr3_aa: CASSEQVHNEQFF

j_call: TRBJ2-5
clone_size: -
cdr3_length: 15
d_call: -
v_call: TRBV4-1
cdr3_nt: TGCGCCAGCAGCCAAGACTGGGGGAGTGGAAAGACCCAGTACTTC
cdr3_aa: CASSQDWGSGKTQYF

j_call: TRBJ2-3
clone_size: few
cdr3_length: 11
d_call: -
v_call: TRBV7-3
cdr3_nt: TGTGCCACCCGACTTGGGGATACGCAGTATTTT
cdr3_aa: CATRLGDTQYF

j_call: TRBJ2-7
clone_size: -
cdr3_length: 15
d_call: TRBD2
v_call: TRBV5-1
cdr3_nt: TGCGCCAGCAGCTTCGAGAGCGGGGGACTTTACGAGCAGTACTTC
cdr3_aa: CASSFESGGLYEQYF

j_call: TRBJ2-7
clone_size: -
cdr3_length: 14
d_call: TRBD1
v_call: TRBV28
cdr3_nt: TGTGCCAGCCGGGGTGGGGACAGGAACTACGAGCAGTACTTC
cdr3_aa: CASRGGDRNYEQYF

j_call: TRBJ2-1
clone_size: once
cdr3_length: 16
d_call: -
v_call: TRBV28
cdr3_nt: TGTGCCAGCAGTTTTACGTCCGGGAGCATTTACAATGAGCAGTTCTTC
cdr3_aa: CASSFTSGSIYNEQFF

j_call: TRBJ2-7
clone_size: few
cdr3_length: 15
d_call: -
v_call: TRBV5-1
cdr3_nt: TGCGCCAGCAGCTTGGACGGGGGGCTTACCTACGAGCAGTACTTC
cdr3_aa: CASSLDGGLTYEQYF

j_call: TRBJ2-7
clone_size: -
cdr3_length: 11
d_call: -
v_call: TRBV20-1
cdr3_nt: TGCAGTGCTAGTCAGACCTACGAGCAGTACTTC
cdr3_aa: CSASQTYEQYF

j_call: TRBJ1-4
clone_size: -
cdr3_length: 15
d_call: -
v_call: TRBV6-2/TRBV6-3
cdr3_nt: TGTGCCAGCAGTTACCGACAGGCAACTAATGAAAAACTGTTTTTT
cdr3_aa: CASSYRQATNEKLFF

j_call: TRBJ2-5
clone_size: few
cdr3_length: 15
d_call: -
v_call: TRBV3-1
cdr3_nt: TGTGCCAGCAGCCAAGATAGTACTATGGGGAAGACCCAGTACTTC
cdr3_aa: CASSQDSTMGKTQYF

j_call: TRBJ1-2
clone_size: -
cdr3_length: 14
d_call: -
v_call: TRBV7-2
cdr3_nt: TGTGCCAGCAGCCCCGTCCCGGGGGAGTATGGCTACACCTTC
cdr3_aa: CASSPVPGEYGYTF

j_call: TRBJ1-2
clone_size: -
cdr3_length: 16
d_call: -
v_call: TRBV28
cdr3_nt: TGTGCCAGCACCACCCTTCTGACAGGAACTAACTATGGCTACACCTTC
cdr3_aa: CASTTLLTGTNYGYTF

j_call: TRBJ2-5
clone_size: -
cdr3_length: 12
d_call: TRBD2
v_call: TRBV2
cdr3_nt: TGTGCCACCGCGGGGGGGCGAGAGACCCAGTACTTC
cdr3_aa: CATAGGRETQYF

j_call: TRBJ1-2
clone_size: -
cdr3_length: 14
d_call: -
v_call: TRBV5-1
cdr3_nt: TGCGCCAGCAGAAGGGGAGCCAGGAGGGATGGCTACACCTTC
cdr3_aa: CASRRGARRDGYTF

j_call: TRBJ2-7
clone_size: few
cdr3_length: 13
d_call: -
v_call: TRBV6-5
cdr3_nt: TGTGCCAGCAGAGGATGGACGGGGGACGAGCAGTACTTC
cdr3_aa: CASRGWTGDEQYF

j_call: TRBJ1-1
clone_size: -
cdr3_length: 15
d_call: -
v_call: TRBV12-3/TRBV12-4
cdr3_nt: TGTGCCAGCAGTCCTGAGGTTCTGGGAAACACTGAGGCTTTCTTT
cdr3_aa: CASSPEVLGNTEAFF

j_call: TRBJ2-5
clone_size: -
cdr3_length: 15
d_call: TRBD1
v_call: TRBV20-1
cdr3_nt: TGCAGTGCTAGAGATCGGGACAGGGGGAGTGAGACCCAGTACTTC
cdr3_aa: CSARDRDRGSETQYF

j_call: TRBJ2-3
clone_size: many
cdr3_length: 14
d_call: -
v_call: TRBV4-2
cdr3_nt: TGTGCCAGCAGCCAAGGTATTGGCACAGATACGCAGTATTTT
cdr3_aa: CASSQGIGTDTQYF

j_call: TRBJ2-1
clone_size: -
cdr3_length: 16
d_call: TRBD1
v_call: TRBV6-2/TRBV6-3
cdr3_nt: TGTGCCAGCAGTTACAGGGACAGGGGGCTGTACAATGAGCAGTTCTTC
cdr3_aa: CASSYRDRGLYNEQFF

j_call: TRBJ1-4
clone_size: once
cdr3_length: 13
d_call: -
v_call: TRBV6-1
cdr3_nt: TGTGCCAGCAGTGAAGATAGGCCTGAAAAACTGTTTTTT
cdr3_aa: CASSEDRPEKLFF

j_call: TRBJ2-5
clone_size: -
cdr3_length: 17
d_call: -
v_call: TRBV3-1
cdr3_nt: TGTGCCAGCAGCCAAGATCTTTGGACTTATACGTACGAGACCCAGTACTTC
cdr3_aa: CASSQDLWTYTYETQYF

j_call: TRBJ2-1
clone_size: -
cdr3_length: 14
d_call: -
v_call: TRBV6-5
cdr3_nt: TGTGCCAGCAGTGACGGTCTGGGTAACAATGAGCAGTTCTTC
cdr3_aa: CASSDGLGNNEQFF

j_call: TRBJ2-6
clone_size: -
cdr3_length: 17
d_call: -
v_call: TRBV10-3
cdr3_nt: TGTGCCATCAGTGTTTCCGCTACCATTTCTGGGGCCAACGTCCTGACTTTC
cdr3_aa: CAISVSATISGANVLTF

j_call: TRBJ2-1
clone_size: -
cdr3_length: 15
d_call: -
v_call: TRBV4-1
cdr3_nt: TGCGCCAGCAGCCAGAGGGGGGGGGAGTGGAATGAGCAGTTCTTC
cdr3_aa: CASSQRGGEWNEQFF

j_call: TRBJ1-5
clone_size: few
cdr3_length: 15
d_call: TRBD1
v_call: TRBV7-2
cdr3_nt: TGTGCCAGCAGCTCGGGACAGTCTAGCAATCAGCCCCAGCATTTT
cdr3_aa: CASSSGQSSNQPQHF